This is a list of T cell receptor beta chains from one sample in a study of cytomegalovirus exposure and HLA in healthy donors. Some clones are missing from TCRdb's copy, which holds only in-frame ones; the method was immunoSEQ multiplex PCR. The profile shows some 110,000 clones, about 81% of them singletons. The specimen was PBMCs. The receptors were sampled from a male donor in good health and CMV-seropositive. CDR3s include the opening cysteine and the closing phenylalanine or tryptophan. A D gene is named only where the DNA matches it firmly. Part of the rows lack a size; the others show once, few, many or a class for expanded clones.

d_call	v_call	clone_size	j_call	cdr3_aa	cdr3_nt
-	TRBV19	-	TRBJ2-1	CASQRVSLSYNEQFF	TGTGCCAGTCAACGGGTCTCTCTATCCTACAATGAGCAGTTCTTC
-	TRBV19	-	TRBJ1-1	CASSIDGLRLNTEAFF	TGTGCCAGTAGTATAGACGGTTTGCGGTTGAACACTGAAGCTTTCTTT
-	TRBV6-1	few	TRBJ2-7	CATLKWASDSYEQYF	TGTGCCACGTTGAAATGGGCCTCCGACTCCTACGAGCAGTACTTC
-	TRBV5-1	-	TRBJ2-5	CASSPGDELPHQETQYF	TGCGCCAGCAGCCCGGGGGACGAACTTCCCCACCAAGAGACCCAGTACTTC
-	TRBV10-3	few	TRBJ1-1	CAITDYLGGNTEAFF	TGTGCCATCACCGATTACCTGGGGGGAAACACTGAAGCTTTCTTT
-	TRBV5-4	once	TRBJ1-6	CASSADRLGFHF	TGTGCCAGCAGCGCCGACAGGCTAGGCTTCCACTTT
TRBD1	TRBV15	-	TRBJ1-2	CATSRVGGTGGLDYGYTF	TGTGCCACCAGCAGAGTTGGTGGGACAGGGGGCTTAGACTATGGCTACACCTTC
TRBD2	TRBV5-1	-	TRBJ2-1	CASNGGSYNEQFF	TGCGCCAGCAATGGCGGGAGTTACAATGAGCAGTTCTTC
-	TRBV2	-	TRBJ1-4	CASSEVLLPATNEKLFF	TGTGCCAGCAGTGAAGTGTTATTACCGGCAACTAATGAAAAACTGTTTTTT
TRBD1	TRBV6-5	-	TRBJ2-7	CASSYSGTGKYEQYF	TGTGCCAGCAGTTACTCCGGGACAGGCAAGTACGAGCAGTACTTC
-	TRBV5-1	-	TRBJ2-5	CASSSGVGETQYF	TGCGCCAGCAGCTCGGGGGTCGGAGAGACCCAGTACTTC
-	TRBV20-1	-	TRBJ2-7	CSAGDYEQYF	TGCAGTGCGGGGGACTACGAGCAGTACTTC
-	TRBV25-1	-	TRBJ1-4	CASSTGRAYGEKLFF	TGTGCCAGCAGCACAGGGCGGGCGTATGGGGAAAAACTGTTTTTT
-	TRBV6-1	-	TRBJ1-2	CAGRTIARGGYTF	TGTGCCGGACGGACTATTGCTAGAGGAGGCTACACCTTC
TRBD1	TRBV2	-	TRBJ1-1	CASSGLGTGNTEAFF	TGTGCCAGCAGTGGCCTTGGGACAGGGAACACTGAAGCTTTCTTT
-	TRBV19	-	TRBJ1-3	CASSRQNGRNTIYF	TGTGCCAGTAGTCGACAGAACGGGCGAAACACCATATATTTT
-	TRBV5-6	-	TRBJ2-7	CASSGRGLPTSYEQYF	TGTGCCAGCAGCGGGCGGGGCTTGCCCACGTCCTACGAGCAGTACTTC
TRBD1	TRBV10-3	-	TRBJ1-2	CAITPTPTGGSYGYTF	TGTGCCATCACCCCAACCCCGACAGGGGGCAGCTATGGCTACACCTTC
TRBD2	TRBV6-4	-	TRBJ2-1	CASSDPKAGGPGTLFF	TGTGCCAGCAGTGACCCCAAAGCGGGAGGGCCTGGTACTCTTTTCTTC
-	TRBV4-3	few	TRBJ1-4	CASSQGLNVGGSNEKLFF	TGCGCCAGCAGCCAAGGCTTGAATGTTGGGGGGTCTAATGAAAAACTGTTTTTT
TRBD2	TRBV18	-	TRBJ2-1	CASSPLGSGSNNEQFF	TGTGCCAGCTCACCTCTCGGTAGCGGGAGTAACAATGAGCAGTTCTTC
TRBD1	TRBV7-6	-	TRBJ1-6	CASSVQQGIGSPLHF	TGTGCCAGCAGCGTTCAACAGGGGATCGGTTCACCCCTCCACTTT
TRBD1	TRBV6-5	few	TRBJ2-7	CASRETGFGSYEQYF	TGTGCCAGCAGAGAGACAGGGTTCGGCTCCTACGAGCAGTACTTC
TRBD1	TRBV9	-	TRBJ1-2	CASSPGQGNYGYTF	TGTGCCAGCAGCCCGGGACAGGGGAACTATGGCTACACCTTC
TRBD1	TRBV7-2	-	TRBJ2-5	CASSLGGTGSGTQYF	TGTGCCAGCAGCTTAGGGGGGACAGGCTCTGGGACCCAGTACTTC
TRBD2	TRBV4-3	few	TRBJ2-7	CASSQERASGSLSEQYF	TGCGCCAGCAGCCAAGAAAGGGCGAGCGGGAGTCTCTCCGAGCAGTACTTC
TRBD1	TRBV7-3	-	TRBJ2-5	CASSLGINRGAETQYF	TGTGCCAGCAGCTTAGGTATTAACAGGGGCGCAGAGACCCAGTACTTC
-	TRBV5-4	-	TRBJ2-2	CASSLASAGRRTGELFF	TGTGCCAGCAGCTTGGCCTCGGCGGGACGTCGCACCGGGGAGCTGTTTTTT
TRBD1	TRBV28	-	TRBJ1-3	CASREQGPSGNTIYF	TGTGCCAGCAGGGAACAGGGGCCGTCTGGAAACACCATATATTTT
-	TRBV15	few	TRBJ1-2	CATSREPTGLNYGYTF	TGTGCCACCAGCAGAGAACCGACAGGACTTAACTATGGCTACACCTTC
TRBD2	TRBV18	-	TRBJ2-7	CASSPPLAGGLEQYF	TGTGCCAGCTCACCTCCCCTAGCGGGAGGGCTCGAGCAGTACTTC
TRBD2	TRBV4-3	-	TRBJ2-1	CASSQDSVTSGGYNEQFF	TGCGCCAGCAGCCAAGATTCGGTTACTAGCGGAGGATACAATGAGCAGTTCTTC